The T cell receptor beta chain described here comes from a study of shared clonotypes between healthy human individuals. General study results and limits: In general, naive subsets displayed greater estimated richness than memory subsets did. Depth of sequencing was expected to influence donor clonotype sharing.

Sequenced by immunoSEQ multiplex PCR; TCRdb stores in-frame clones only, minus some. This table has millions of clones, around nine tenths appearing once. There were only Caucasian adults among the donors, and all lived in Nashville, Tennessee. The CDR3 contains 15 residues. The V gene end was trimmed by 1 base and the J gene end by 2 bases; junction bases not matched to a gene: 3. Germline V lookup: CDR1 SGHVS, CDR2 FQNEAQ. About this clone: Its antigen remains unidentified.

Source material: naive CD4+ T cells sorted from blood. The subset was: CD45RA+ positively selected. The TCR sequence derives from a man in his late teens or twenties in good health. The gene calls are TRBV7-8 and TRBJ2-7; TRBD1 matches 9 bases. CDR3 nucleotides: TGTGCCAGCAGCTTAGAACAGGGGGCGGCCTACGAGCAGTACTTC. This codes for CASSLEQGAAYEQYF.